The T cell receptor (beta chain) under discussion was sequenced for a study of T cell responses to AZD1222 COVID-19 vaccine. Libraries were prepared by immunoSEQ multiplex PCR; TCRdb keeps only in-frame clonotypes and omits some of them. The table has fewer than 95,000 clones, approximately 90% seen once; the top ten hold more than 5%. To note about this clone: Its antigen is unknown.

Overall study findings and caveats: Regions left unmutated in variants are reportedly the target of nearly half of spike-specific TCRs. There were repertoire samples only from the period after the peak T cell response.

The CDR3 is 14 residues long. The V gene lost 3 bases and the J gene lost 8 bases, with 16 bases spanning the gap. The V gene's germline CDR1 is MNHGY and CDR2 SVAAGI. The chain has TRBV6-9 and TRBJ1-1, with D unclear. The receptor was isolated from an adult who received the AZD1222 COVID-19 vaccine. This specimen consisted of peripheral blood, obtained 28 days after the second AZD1222 dose. The CDR3 bases are TGTGCCAGCAGTTACGCACCCCAGGTGGAGGAAGCTTTCTTT. Amino acids: CASSYAPQVEEAFF.